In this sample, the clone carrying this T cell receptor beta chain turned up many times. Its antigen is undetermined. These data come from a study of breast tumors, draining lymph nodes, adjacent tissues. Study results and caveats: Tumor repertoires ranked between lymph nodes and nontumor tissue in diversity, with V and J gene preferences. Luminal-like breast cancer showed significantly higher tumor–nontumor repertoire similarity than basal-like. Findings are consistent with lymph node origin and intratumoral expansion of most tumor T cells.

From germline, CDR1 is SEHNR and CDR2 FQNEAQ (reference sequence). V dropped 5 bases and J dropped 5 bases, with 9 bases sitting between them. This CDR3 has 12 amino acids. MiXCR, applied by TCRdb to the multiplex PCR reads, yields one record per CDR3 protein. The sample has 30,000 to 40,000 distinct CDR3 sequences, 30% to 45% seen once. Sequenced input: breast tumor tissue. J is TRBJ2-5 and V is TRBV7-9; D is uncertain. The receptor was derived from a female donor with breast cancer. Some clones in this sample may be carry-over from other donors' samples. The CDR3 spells CASSPRLETQYF. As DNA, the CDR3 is TGTGCCAGCAGCCCCCGTCTGGAGACCCAGTACTTC.